Each of the 30 T cell receptor beta chains below was sequenced from the same sample in a study of tumor-infiltrating lymphocytes in localized non-small cell lung cancer (dated by TCRdb to the early 2020s). The library came from the immunoSEQ multiplex PCR assay. Imported from immuneACCESS, the table was reduced by TCRdb to in-frame sequences with V and J called. These copies leave out some clones; in studies compared against another copy, an unresolved V gene accounts for under half, and the cause of the remainder is not known. Within this sample are thousands of clones, with around 77% of them counted one time only. Of the sample, 9% is held by the ten largest clones. Sequencing input: lung tumor tissue. The receptors come from a human donor with non-small cell lung cancer.

A remark on this clone: Sequence at one end of the junction differs from germline and may be a read error. V and J are TRBV2 and TRBJ2-7, with D perhaps matching TRBD1 (6 bases). From germline, CDR1 is SNHLY and CDR2 FYNNEI. The CDR3 runs 14 residues. The CDR3 is CASGEGVVAYEQYF. CDR3 in DNA: TGTGCCAGCGGTGAGGGGGTGGTCGCCTACGAGCAGTACTTC. The full variable domain, its missing parts supplied by reference TRBV2 and TRBJ2-7, is EPEVTQTPSHQVTQMGQEVILRCVPISNHLYFYWYRQILGQKVEFLVSFYNNEISEKSEIFDDQFSVERPDGSNFTLKIRSTKLEDSAMYFCASGEGVVAYEQYFGPGTRLTVT.

The chain combines TRBV7-9 with TRBJ2-2, with a weak D call TRBD1 (6 bases). The ends were cut back, 5 bases at V and 1 base at J, with 17 bases in the middle. The V gene's germline CDR1 is SEHNR and CDR2 FQNEAQ (reference sequence). The CDR3 contains 17 residues. As DNA, the CDR3 is TGTGCCAGCAGCACCCGGTCCTCGGGACAGAACACCGGGGAGCTGTTTTTT. Protein sequence: CASSTRSSGQNTGELFF.

The CDR3 is CASSLRNGQGGGYTF. The CDR3, as DNA: TGTGCCAGCAGCCTACGGAACGGACAGGGCGGCGGCTACACCTTC. The chain couples TRBV7-9 to TRBJ1-2; TRBD1 matches 8 bases. The CDR3 runs 15 residues. The V gene's germline CDR1 is SEHNR and CDR2 FQNEAQ (reference sequence). V was pared by 5 bases and J by 8 bases, with 13 bases of the junction left unmatched.

This chain uses TRBV30 with TRBJ2-5; the D gene could be TRBD1 or TRBD2 (5 bases each). CDR3 length: 12 amino acids. The V end lost 0 bases, the J end lost 4 bases, and 6 bases lay between the germline ends. Germline V gene sequence: CDR1 GTSNPN, CDR2 SVGIG (reference sequence). The CDR3 sequence: CAWSVRGETQYF. As DNA, the CDR3 is TGTGCCTGGAGTGTGAGGGGAGAGACCCAGTACTTC.

The rearrangement uses TRBV30 and TRBJ1-2, with D uncertain. V shed 1 base and J shed 1 base, with 7 bases lying between them. The CDR3 spans 13 residues. Germline CDR1 and CDR2: GTSNPN and SVGIG (reference sequence). CDR3: CAWSAEHNYGYTF. The CDR3 DNA is TGTGCCTGGAGTGCAGAACATAACTATGGCTACACCTTC.

This clone has only one observation. The chain carries TRBV7-9 and TRBJ1-5; tentative D call: TRBD1 (5 bases). The CDR3 consists of 16 residues. V lost 2 bases to trimming and J lost 2 bases, with 13 bases between them. The V gene's germline CDR1 is SEHNR and CDR2 FQNEAQ (reference sequence). The CDR3 DNA is TGTGCCAGCAGCTTATATAGGGGCGAGGGCAATCAGCCCCAGCATTTT. It is translated as CASSLYRGEGNQPQHF. The variable domain in full, completed from reference TRBV7-9 and TRBJ1-5, reads DTGVSQNPRHKITKRGQNVTFRCDPISEHNRLYWYRQTLGQGPEFLTYFQNEAQLEKSRLLSDRFSAERPKGSFSTLEIQRTEQGDSAMYLCASSLYRGEGNQPQHFGDGTRLSIL.

The V gene is TRBV5-5, the J gene TRBJ1-1; D perhaps matches TRBD1 (5 bases). The CDR3 totals 13 residues. V lost 4 bases and J 7 bases, leaving 14 bases between the germline ends. The germline gives CDR1 SGHKS, CDR2 YYEKEE (reference sequence). CDR3 coding DNA: TGTGCCAGCAGCCTCGATCCAGGGAGTGAAGCTTTCTTT. As protein: CASSLDPGSEAFF.

This clone was observed a handful of times. This chain uses TRBV6-1 with TRBJ2-7; D is ambiguous. Between the trimmed V and J ends, which lost 2 bases and 1 base, there was a span of 6 bases. From germline, CDR1 is MNHNS and CDR2 SASEGT. The CDR3 sequence is 13 residues long. CDR3 region: CASSESRSYEQYF. CDR3 bases: TGTGCCAGCAGTGAAAGCAGGTCCTACGAGCAGTACTTC.

The chain employs TRBV10-2 and TRBJ1-1, with D unresolved. The CDR3 extends over 16 amino acids. Trimming took 0 bases from V and 1 from J, leaving 12 bases between them. Germline V CDR1 and CDR2: WSHSY, SAAADI. The CDR3 here is CASSESERKRNTEAFF. For the CDR3, the DNA is TGCGCCAGCAGTGAGTCGGAGCGGAAGCGGAACACTGAAGCTTTCTTT.

This clone was found a few times. The rearrangement uses TRBV30 and TRBJ1-2; unclear D gene. The length of the CDR3 is 12 residues. Germline V gene lookup returns CDR1 GTSNPN and CDR2 SVGIG (reference sequence). V was pared by 0 bases and J by 4 bases, with 6 bases between. The CDR3 is CAWSVGLYGYTF. The CDR3 DNA reads TGTGCCTGGAGTGTTGGGCTCTATGGCTACACCTTC.

The rearrangement joins TRBV5-1 to TRBJ1-6; 9 bases map to TRBD1. CDR1 is SGHRS and CDR2 is YFSETQ in the germline V gene. CDR3 length: 16 amino acids. V shed 0 bases and J 8 bases; nucleotides not matched to a gene: 6. The CDR3 region is CASSLVGGQGDSPLHF. As DNA, the CDR3 is TGCGCCAGCAGCTTGGTTGGGGGACAGGGAGATTCACCCCTCCACTTT. Variable domain in full (rest from reference TRBV5-1 and TRBJ1-6): KAGVTQTPRYLIKTRGQQVTLSCSPISGHRSVSWYQQTPGQGLQFLFEYFSETQRNKGNFPGRFSGRQFSNSRSEMNVSTLELGDSALYLCASSLVGGQGDSPLHFGNGTRLTVT.

The genes are TRBV5-4 and TRBJ2-7, with TRBD1 matching over 8 bases. This CDR3 comprises 14 residues. Germline CDR1 SGHNT, CDR2 YYREEE (reference sequence). V dropped 4 bases and J dropped 4; count of bases not matched to a gene: 7. DNA of the CDR3: TGTGCCAGCAGCCCCGGGACAGGACTATACGAGCAGTACTTC. It specifies CASSPGTGLYEQYF.

The chain couples TRBV5-1 to TRBJ2-6; unclear D gene. Germline V CDR1 and CDR2: SGHRS, YFSETQ. The CDR3 loop spans 15 amino acids. V was cut by 3 bases and J by 0 bases, with 7 bases left in between. The CDR3 is CASSSEISGANVLTF. CDR3 coding DNA: TGCGCCAGCAGCTCCGAGATCTCTGGGGCCAACGTCCTGACTTTC.

In its sample, this clone is medium-sized (0.01 to 0.1%). The chain couples TRBV10-2 to TRBJ1-1; D is uncertain. Trimming pared 6 bases from V and 3 bases from J, leaving 14 bases between. The length of the CDR3 is 14 residues. Germline lookup yields CDR1 WSHSY and CDR2 SAAADI. The CDR3 nucleotides read TGCGCCAGCAGCCAGACGGGGAGTTACACTGAAGCTTTCTTT. Residues: CASSQTGSYTEAFF.

This clone was observed a few times. The rearrangement joins TRBV7-6 to TRBJ2-7, with no clear D. The V gene lost 1 base and the J gene lost 0 bases, with 7 bases spanning the gap. The V gene's germline CDR1 is SGHVS and CDR2 FNYEAQ. The CDR3 has 14 residues. This CDR3 is CASSLDTTSYEQYF. The DNA of the CDR3 is TGTGCCAGCAGCTTAGATACAACCTCCTACGAGCAGTACTTC.

The chain uses TRBV4-1 and TRBJ2-4; 9 nucleotides align to TRBD1. CDR1 MGHRA and CDR2 YSYEKL come from the germline V gene. J was trimmed by 7 bases and V by 1 base; bases with no gene match: 2. The CDR3 sequence is 14 residues long. The CDR3 is CASSQAGTGNIQYF. The DNA of the CDR3 is TGCGCCAGCAGCCAAGCGGGGACAGGGAACATTCAGTACTTC.

As DNA, the CDR3 is TGTGCCAGCAGCCCCTACCAGGGACTAGCGGGGGGATCGAATGAGCAGTTCTTC. Protein product: CASSPYQGLAGGSNEQFF. The chain couples TRBV11-3 to TRBJ2-1; TRBD2 aligns across 15 bases. Germline V CDR1 and CDR2: SGHNT, YENEEA. J gave up 7 bases and V 5 bases, and 12 bases lay outside the gene matches. This CDR3 spans 18 amino acids. Full variable domain (rest looked up from reference TRBV11-3 and TRBJ2-1): EAGVVQSPRYKIIEKKQPVAFWCNPISGHNTLYWYLQNLGQGPELLIRYENEEAVDDSQLPKDRFSAERLKGVDSTLKIQPAELGDSAVYLCASSPYQGLAGGSNEQFFGPGTRLTVL.

V usage is TRBV28 and J usage is TRBJ1-2, with 8 bases fitting TRBD1. This CDR3 has 15 amino acids. Germline lookup yields CDR1 MDHEN and CDR2 SYDVKM. Trimming removed 8 bases from V and 6 bases from J; junction bases left unmatched: 14. The CDR3 coding sequence is TGTGCCAGCTTCGAAAACAGGGGGAATCTCGATGGCTACACCTTC. Residues: CASFENRGNLDGYTF.

CDR3 in amino acids: CASSQDAGRTYGYTF. CDR3 coding DNA: TGTGCCAGCAGCCAAGATGCAGGACGGACCTATGGCTACACCTTC. V is TRBV14 and J is TRBJ1-2, with D hard to call. The CDR3 contains 15 residues. The V end lost 0 bases, the J end lost 4 bases, and 12 bases lay between the germline ends. Germline values: CDR1 SGHDN, CDR2 FVKESK.

This clone was detected only once. The chain joins TRBV27 to TRBJ1-1; unclear D gene. The CDR3 length is 14 residues. The V end lost 2 bases, the J end lost 4 bases, and 11 bases lay between the germline ends. Germline CDR1 reads MNHEY; CDR2 reads SMNVEV (reference sequence). Here the CDR3 DNA reads TGTGCCAGCAGTTTACACGCAGAGAGCACTGAAGCTTTCTTT. Translated, it gives CASSLHAESTEAFF.

The chain uses TRBV9 and TRBJ2-3; D is perhaps TRBD1 (5 bases). The CDR3 totals 15 residues. Germline lookup yields CDR1 SGDLS and CDR2 YYNGEE. Trimming left V 2 bases short and J 1 base short, with 11 bases between. CDR3 residues: CASSVWTSGTDTQYF. CDR3 DNA sequence: TGTGCCAGCAGCGTCTGGACATCCGGCACAGATACGCAGTATTTT.

The chain employs TRBV13 and TRBJ1-2; perhaps TRBD1 as D (6 bases). The V gene lost 3 bases and the J gene lost 8 bases, with 16 bases spanning the gap. Germline-derived CDR1 and CDR2 are PRHDT and FYEKMQ (reference sequence). The CDR3 has 14 amino acids. Here the CDR3 reads CASSFGGPWRGYTF. CDR3 DNA sequence: TGTGCCAGCAGCTTCGGGGGCCCGTGGCGGGGCTACACCTTC.

The chain joins TRBV2 to TRBJ2-5, with 13 bases aligning to TRBD2. There are 16 residues in the CDR3. The junction had 16 bases not matched to a gene; V was cut back by 9 bases and J by 9 bases. CDR1 and CDR2 (germline): SNHLY, FYNNEI. The CDR3 DNA follows: TGTGCCAGTATCTCCGGACTAGCGGGAGAAGCGGAGGCCCAGTACTTC. Amino acid sequence: CASISGLAGEAEAQYF.

This clone has a single count. This chain connects TRBV15 to TRBJ1-5; unclear D gene. Germline V gene lookup returns CDR1 LNHNV and CDR2 YYDKDF (reference sequence). The V gene lost 2 bases and the J gene lost 3 bases, with 8 bases spanning the gap. This CDR3 spans 14 amino acids. The chain's CDR3 is CATSRRRPNQPQHF. CDR3 coding DNA: TGTGCCACCAGCAGAAGGAGGCCCAATCAGCCCCAGCATTTT.

The chain couples TRBV28 to TRBJ1-3; D is undetermined. Trimming took 4 bases from V and 0 from J, leaving 4 bases between them. The CDR3 is 13 amino acids. Per germline, CDR1 MDHEN and CDR2 SYDVKM. The CDR3 nucleotides read TGTGCCAGCAGTTACTACTCTGGAAACACCATATATTTT. This translates into CASSYYSGNTIYF.

The rearrangement links TRBV6-4 to TRBJ2-1; 8 bases agree with TRBD1. Germline V gives CDR1 MRHNA, CDR2 SNTAGT. V gave up 4 bases and J gave up 7 bases; unmatched junction bases: 12. CDR3 length equals 16 residues. CDR3 amino acids: CASSALGTGRKNEQFF. In nucleotides, the CDR3 is TGTGCCAGCAGTGCCCTGGGGACAGGACGTAAGAATGAGCAGTTCTTC.

This sequence joins TRBV30 and TRBJ2-2; TRBD2 might be the D (6 bases). Looked up from germline, CDR1 is GTSNPN and CDR2 is SVGIG (reference sequence). V lost 7 bases, J lost 4 bases, and 10 bases lay in between. The CDR3 loop spans 12 amino acids. The CDR3, as DNA: TGTGCCTTCGGGACTCCCACCGGGGAGCTGTTTTTT. Residues: CAFGTPTGELFF. The full variable domain, with the rest looked up from reference TRBV30 and TRBJ2-2, is SQTIHQWPATLVQPVGSPLSLECTVEGTSNPNLYWYRQAAGRGLQLLFYSVGIGQISSEVPQNLSASRPQDRQFILSSKKLLLSDSGFYLCAFGTPTGELFFGEGSRLTVL.

The table lists this clone with a few counts. This chain connects TRBV30 to TRBJ1-2; D might be TRBD1 (6 bases). The germline gives CDR1 GTSNPN, CDR2 SVGIG (reference sequence). The CDR3 totals 14 residues. With 2 bases removed from V and 1 base from J, the gap between germline ends came to 11 bases. CDR3 amino acids: CAWSPDRFNYGYTF. CDR3 bases: TGTGCCTGGAGTCCGGACAGATTTAACTATGGCTACACCTTC.

The chain uses TRBV19 and TRBJ2-7; 8 nucleotides line up with TRBD2. Per the germline V gene, CDR1 is LNHDA and CDR2 is SQIVND (reference sequence). The trim removed 10 bases at V and 7 bases at J, leaving 6 bases unmatched. There are 11 residues in the CDR3. CDR3: CATPGGDEQYF. The CDR3, as DNA: TGTGCCACCCCCGGGGGGGATGAGCAGTACTTC.

The rearrangement links TRBV11-2 to TRBJ1-1; D gene ambiguous. Germline V gives CDR1 SGHAT, CDR2 FQNNGV. V was shortened by 1 base and J by 1 base, with 10 bases between the two germline ends. The CDR3 is 15 residues long. CDR3 protein: CASSLGRVANTEAFF. The CDR3 DNA reads as TGTGCCAGCAGCTTAGGAAGGGTCGCGAACACTGAAGCTTTCTTT. Together with reference TRBV11-2 and TRBJ1-1, the CDR3 gives the full variable domain: EAGVAQSPRYKIIEKRQSVAFWCNPISGHATLYWYQQILGQGPKLLIQFQNNGVVDDSQLPKDRFSAERLKGVDSTLKIQPAKLEDSAVYLCASSLGRVANTEAFFGQGTRLTVV.